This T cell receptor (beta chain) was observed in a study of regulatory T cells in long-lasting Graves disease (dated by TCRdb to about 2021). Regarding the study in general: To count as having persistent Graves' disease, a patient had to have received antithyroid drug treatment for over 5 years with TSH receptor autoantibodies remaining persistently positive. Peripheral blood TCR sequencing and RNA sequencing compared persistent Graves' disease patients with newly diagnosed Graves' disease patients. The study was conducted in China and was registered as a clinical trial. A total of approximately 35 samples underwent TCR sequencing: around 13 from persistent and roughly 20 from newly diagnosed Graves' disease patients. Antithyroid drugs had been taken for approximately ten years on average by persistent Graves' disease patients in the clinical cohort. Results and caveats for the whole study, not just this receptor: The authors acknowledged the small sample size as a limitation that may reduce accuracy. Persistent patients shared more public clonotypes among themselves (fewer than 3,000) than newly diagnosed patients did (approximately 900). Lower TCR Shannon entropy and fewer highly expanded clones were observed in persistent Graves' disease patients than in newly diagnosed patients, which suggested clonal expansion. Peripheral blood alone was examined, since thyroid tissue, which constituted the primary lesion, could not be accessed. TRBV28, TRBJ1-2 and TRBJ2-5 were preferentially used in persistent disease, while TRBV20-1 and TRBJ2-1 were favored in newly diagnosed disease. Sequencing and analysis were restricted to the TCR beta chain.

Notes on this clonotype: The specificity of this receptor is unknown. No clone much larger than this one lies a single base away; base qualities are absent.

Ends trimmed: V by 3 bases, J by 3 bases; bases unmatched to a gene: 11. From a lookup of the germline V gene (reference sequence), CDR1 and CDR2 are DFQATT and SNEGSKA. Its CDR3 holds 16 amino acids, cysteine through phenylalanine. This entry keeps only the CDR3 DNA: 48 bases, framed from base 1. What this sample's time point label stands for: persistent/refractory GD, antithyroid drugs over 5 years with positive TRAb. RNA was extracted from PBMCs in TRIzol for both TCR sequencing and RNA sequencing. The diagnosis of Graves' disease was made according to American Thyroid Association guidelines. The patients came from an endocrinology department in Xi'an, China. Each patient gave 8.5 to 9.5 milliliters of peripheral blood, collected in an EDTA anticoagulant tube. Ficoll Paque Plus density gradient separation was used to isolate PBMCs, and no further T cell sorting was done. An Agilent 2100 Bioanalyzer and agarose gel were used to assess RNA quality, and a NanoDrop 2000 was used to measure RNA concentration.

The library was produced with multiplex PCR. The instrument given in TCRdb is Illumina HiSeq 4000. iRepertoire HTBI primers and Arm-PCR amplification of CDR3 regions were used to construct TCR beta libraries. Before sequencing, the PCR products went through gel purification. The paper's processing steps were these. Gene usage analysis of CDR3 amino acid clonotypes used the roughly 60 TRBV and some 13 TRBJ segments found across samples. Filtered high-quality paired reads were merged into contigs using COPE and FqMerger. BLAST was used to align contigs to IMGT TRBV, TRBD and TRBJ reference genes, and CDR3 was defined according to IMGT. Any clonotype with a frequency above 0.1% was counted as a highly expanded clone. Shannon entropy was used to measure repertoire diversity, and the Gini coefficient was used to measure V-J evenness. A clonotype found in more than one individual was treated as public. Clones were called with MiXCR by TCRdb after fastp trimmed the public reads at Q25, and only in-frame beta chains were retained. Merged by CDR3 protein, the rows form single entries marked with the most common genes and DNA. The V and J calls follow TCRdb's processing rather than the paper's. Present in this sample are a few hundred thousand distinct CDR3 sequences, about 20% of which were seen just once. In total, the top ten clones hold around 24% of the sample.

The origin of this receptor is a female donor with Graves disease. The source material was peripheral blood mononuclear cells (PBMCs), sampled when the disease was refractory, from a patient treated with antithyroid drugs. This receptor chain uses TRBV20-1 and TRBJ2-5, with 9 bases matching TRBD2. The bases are TGCAGTGCTAGGGGATTGGTGCGCGGGAGGGAAGAGACCCAGTACTTC. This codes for CSARGLVRGREETQYF.